This T cell receptor (beta chain) was retrieved from a study of control samples from healthy donors and cancer patients (TCRdb year 2020). Turning to this clone: It has no known antigen specificity. Base qualities are not recorded, but no much larger clone differs from it by a single base.

Library creation used the immunoSEQ multiplex PCR assay. The clones in this table, taken by TCRdb from immuneACCESS, are in-frame only. Not every clone is retained; where verified, under half of the shortfall comes from an unresolved V gene, and the cause of the rest is unknown. This sample lists about 80,000 clones; over 75% were detected once. The ten biggest clones cover around 6% of the sample. The cysteine opens and the phenylalanine closes a CDR3 of 14 amino acids. Only CDR3 DNA is held: 42 bases, read in frame from base 1. Looking up the germline V gene yields CDR1 MNHEY and CDR2 SVGEGT. For this chain, trimming is 8 bases at the V end and 7 bases at the J end, and the number of junction bases without a gene match is 11.

This sequence originates from a woman between 50 and 59 years old in good health. Material for sequencing was blood. Rearrangement joined TRBV6-2 or TRBV6-3 to TRBJ1-5; a stretch of 7 junction bases matches TRBD1. The nucleotide sequence is given as TGTGCCAGCGGTTCCTACAGGGGAATCCAGCCCCAGCATTTT. Its protein is CASGSYRGIQPQHF.